This T cell receptor beta chain was retrieved from a study of human T cells and chemical hapten exposure. Study information: Sensitization used 2% DPC on about 2 cm by about 2 cm upper inner arm skin.

This CDR3 is built from 14 residues. V dropped 3 bases and J dropped 2; count of bases not matched to a gene: 3. Germline loops: CDR1 MNHEY, CDR2 SMNVEV (reference sequence). For the library, individual cDNA molecules each received unique molecular identifiers. A single record per CDR3 protein comes from TCRdb applying MiXCR to the RACE reads. The profile shows 250,000 or so distinct CDR3 sequences, approximately 8.4% of them singletons. The study, taken as a whole, reports: Controls formed significantly fewer large CDR3 similarity clusters than expanded TCRs did.

Time point noted: pre-sensitization, week 0. Treatment specified: therapeutic diphenylcyclopropenone sensitization with weekly scalp DPC. This clonotype was seen repeatedly, ten times or more. Its antigen is still unknown. The chain uses TRBV27 and TRBJ2-7, with 8 bases fitting TRBD1. The sample was whole blood, taken in connection with sensitization to the hapten diphenylcyclopropenone (DPC). This clonotype was sampled from a woman in her forties with alopecia areata. Some clones in this sample may be carry-over from other donors' samples. The CDR3 sequence: CASSFGTGPYEQYF. The CDR3 nucleotides are TGTGCCAGCAGTTTTGGGACAGGACCCTACGAGCAGTACTTC.